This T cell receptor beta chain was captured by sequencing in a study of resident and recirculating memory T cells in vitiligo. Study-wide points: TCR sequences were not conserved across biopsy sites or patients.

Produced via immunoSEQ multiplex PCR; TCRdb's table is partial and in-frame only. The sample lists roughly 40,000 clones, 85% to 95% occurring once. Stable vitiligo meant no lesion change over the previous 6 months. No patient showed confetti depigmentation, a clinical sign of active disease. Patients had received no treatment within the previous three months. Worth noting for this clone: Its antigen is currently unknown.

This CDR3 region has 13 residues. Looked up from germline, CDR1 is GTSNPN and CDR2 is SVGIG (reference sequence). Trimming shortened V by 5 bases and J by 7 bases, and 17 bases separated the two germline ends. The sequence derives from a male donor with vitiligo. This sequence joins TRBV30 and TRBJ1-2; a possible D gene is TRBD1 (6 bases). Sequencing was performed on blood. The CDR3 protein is CAWHPGGPLGYTF. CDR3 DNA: TGTGCCTGGCACCCGGGGGGGCCCCTTGGCTACACCTTC.